The 16 T cell receptor beta chains presented below share a single source sample, sequenced in a study of blood T cell repertoires in COVID-19. Produced via immunoSEQ multiplex PCR; TCRdb's table is partial and in-frame only. The sample contains 120,000 or so clones, roughly 69% of which appear only once. The sequencing sample was made of peripheral blood. These receptors were taken from a woman aged 70-85 years with acute or convalescent COVID-19.

This rearrangement joins TRBV6-4 to TRBJ2-7; TRBD2 aligns across 13 bases. This CDR3 has 13 residues. Germline trimming cut 10 bases from V and 5 bases from J; bases unmatched to any gene: 5. CDR1 is MRHNA, CDR2 SNTAGT, per germline. The chain's CDR3 is CAIGLAGVNEQYF. The DNA for the CDR3 is TGTGCCATCGGACTAGCGGGAGTGAACGAGCAGTACTTC.

The chain has TRBV18 and TRBJ1-5; D is ambiguous. The CDR3 spans 13 residues. Per the germline V gene, CDR1 is KGHSH and CDR2 is LQKENI. Trimming left V 2 bases short and J 7 bases short, with 9 bases between. The CDR3, as DNA: TGTGCCAGCTCACCAAACGACGGGCAGCCCCAGCATTTT. Its translation: CASSPNDGQPQHF.

The J gene is TRBJ1-2, the V gene TRBV5-1; 8 bases map to TRBD1. Germline-derived CDR1 and CDR2 are SGHRS and YFSETQ. Germline trimming cut 0 bases from V and 7 bases from J; bases unmatched to any gene: 5. CDR3 length: 14 residues. The CDR3 spells CASSLAWTGSGYTF. CDR3 DNA sequence: TGCGCCAGCAGCTTGGCTTGGACAGGGAGTGGCTACACCTTC.

The V and J genes are TRBV5-5 and TRBJ2-7, with 8 bases fitting TRBD1. Germline V gene sequence: CDR1 SGHKS, CDR2 YYEKEE (reference sequence). The CDR3 consists of 14 residues. Germline trimming cut 2 bases from V and 2 bases from J; bases unmatched to any gene: 3. In nucleotides, the CDR3 is TGTGCCAGCAGCTTCGGACAGGGCACCTACGAGCAGTACTTC. Amino acid sequence: CASSFGQGTYEQYF.

The gene calls are TRBV6-2 or TRBV6-3 and TRBJ1-4; no reliable D call. The CDR3 has 16 residues. CDR1 and CDR2 (germline): MNHEY, SVGEGT. V lost 0 bases, J lost 0 bases, and 8 bases lay in between. The chain's CDR3 is CASSYSFHSTNEKLFF. As DNA, the CDR3 is TGTGCCAGCAGTTACTCGTTTCACTCAACTAATGAAAAACTGTTTTTT.

The count of this clone is one. V is TRBV19 and J is TRBJ2-5; a weak D match, TRBD1 (5 bases). V lost 6 bases and J 1 base, leaving 9 bases between the germline ends. Germline loops: CDR1 LNHDA, CDR2 SQIVND (reference sequence). The CDR3 consists of 13 residues. The CDR3 protein is CASRPTVQETQYF. The CDR3 nucleotides are TGTGCCAGTAGACCGACAGTCCAAGAGACCCAGTACTTC.

The rearrangement joins TRBV7-8 to TRBJ2-5; possibly TRBD2 for D (6 bases). Germline values: CDR1 SGHVS, CDR2 FQNEAQ. V lost 6 bases and J 5 bases, leaving 10 bases between the germline ends. The CDR3 covers 12 residues. The CDR3 reads CASSGGEETQYF. Written as DNA, the CDR3 is TGTGCCAGCAGTGGAGGGGAGGAGACCCAGTACTTC.

This clone was seen once. The V and J genes are TRBV3-1 (or the pseudogene TRBV3-2) and TRBJ1-2; D is unclear. Trimming stripped 0 bases from V and 8 bases from J, with 16 bases between. Germline V gene sequence: CDR1 LGHDT, CDR2 YNNKEL (reference sequence). This CDR3 is 15 amino acids long. Here the CDR3 DNA reads TGTGCCAGCAGCCAAGAGACGTCGGCCCCGGGGGGCTACACCTTC. This codes for CASSQETSAPGGYTF.

This clone came up a few times. CDR3 DNA sequence: TGTGCCAGCAGCCGAAATCCTAGCGGCGAGACCCAGTACTTC. Its translation: CASSRNPSGETQYF. This chain joins TRBV7-8 and TRBJ2-5; TRBD2 matches at 7 bases. The V gene's germline CDR1 is SGHVS and CDR2 FQNEAQ. This CDR3 spans 14 amino acids. V lost 5 bases and J lost 5; bases outside the gene matches: 8.

The J gene is TRBJ1-1, the V gene TRBV9; D is undetermined. With 2 bases removed from V and 2 bases from J, the gap between germline ends came to 10 bases. The CDR3 spans 14 residues. Germline V gene data show CDR1 as SGDLS and CDR2 as YYNGEE. CDR3: CASSVGTRNTEAFF. The CDR3 region has the DNA TGTGCCAGCAGCGTCGGTACTAGAAACACTGAAGCTTTCTTT.

V gene TRBV5-1 combines with J gene TRBJ2-7; the match to TRBD1 covers 7 bases. CDR1 is SGHRS, CDR2 YFSETQ, per germline. The CDR3 extends over 14 amino acids. V gave up 0 bases and J gave up 4 bases; unmatched junction bases: 4. The CDR3 nucleotides are TGCGCCAGCAGCTTGGACGGGACAGTATACGAGCAGTACTTC. This gives the protein CASSLDGTVYEQYF.

J is TRBJ2-5 and V is TRBV4-3; maybe TRBD1 (6 bases). From germline, CDR1 is LGHNA and CDR2 YSLEER. With 4 bases removed from V and 5 bases from J, the gap between germline ends came to 14 bases. The CDR3 runs to 14 residues. The CDR3 region has the DNA TGCGCCAGCAGCCTCGATTCAAGGGGGGAGACCCAGTACTTC. It codes for CASSLDSRGETQYF.

The genes are TRBV19 and TRBJ2-7; no reliable D call. Trimming shortened V by 2 bases and J by 1 base, and 9 bases separated the two germline ends. Germline values: CDR1 LNHDA, CDR2 SQIVND (reference sequence). The CDR3 totals 14 residues. CDR3 region: CASSITQDSYEQYF. CDR3 nucleotides: TGTGCCAGTAGTATAACCCAGGATTCCTACGAGCAGTACTTC.

The V and J genes are TRBV15 and TRBJ2-1, with D tentatively TRBD1 (5 bases). CDR1 is LNHNV and CDR2 is YYDKDF in the germline V gene (reference sequence). The germline V and J ends were trimmed by 4 bases and 9 bases, with 10 bases remaining between them. CDR3 size: 12 residues. The CDR3 spells CATSTQGSEQFF. The CDR3 nucleotides are TGTGCCACCAGCACCCAGGGTTCTGAGCAGTTCTTC.

V is TRBV19 and J is TRBJ1-5; D is possibly TRBD1 (5 bases). The V gene's germline CDR1 is LNHDA and CDR2 SQIVND (reference sequence). V was trimmed by 4 bases and J by 0 bases, leaving 10 bases between them. CDR3 length equals 15 residues. CDR3: CASSRGEISNQPQHF. CDR3 in DNA: TGTGCCAGTAGTAGGGGGGAAATTAGCAATCAGCCCCAGCATTTT.

The chain is built from TRBV7-2 and TRBJ2-5; perhaps TRBD1 as D (6 bases). The CDR3 has 14 amino acids. Germline lookup yields CDR1 SGHTA and CDR2 FQGNSA. The V end lost 5 bases, the J end lost 6 bases, and 16 bases lay between the germline ends. CDR3 nucleotide sequence: TGTGCCAGCAGCCCAACAGGGACGGGGAAGACCCAGTACTTC. Translating gives CASSPTGTGKTQYF.